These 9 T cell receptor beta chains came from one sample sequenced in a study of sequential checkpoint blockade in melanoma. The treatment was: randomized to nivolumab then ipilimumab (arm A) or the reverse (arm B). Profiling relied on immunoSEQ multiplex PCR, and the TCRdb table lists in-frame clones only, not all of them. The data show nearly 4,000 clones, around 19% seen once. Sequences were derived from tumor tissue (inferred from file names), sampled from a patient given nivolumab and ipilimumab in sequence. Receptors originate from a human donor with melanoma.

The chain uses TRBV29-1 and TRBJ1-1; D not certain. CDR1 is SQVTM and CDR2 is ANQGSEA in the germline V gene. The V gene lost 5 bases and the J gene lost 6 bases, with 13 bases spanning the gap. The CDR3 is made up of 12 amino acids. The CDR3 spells CSVRSPAPEAFF. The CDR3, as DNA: TGCAGCGTTCGCTCACCCGCCCCTGAAGCTTTCTTT.

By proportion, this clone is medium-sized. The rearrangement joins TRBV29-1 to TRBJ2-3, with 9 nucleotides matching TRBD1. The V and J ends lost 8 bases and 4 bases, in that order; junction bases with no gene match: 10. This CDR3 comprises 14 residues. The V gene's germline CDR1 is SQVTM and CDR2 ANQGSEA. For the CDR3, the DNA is TGCAGCATTTCACAGGGGGCCCAGGCAGATACGCAGTATTTT. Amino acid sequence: CSISQGAQADTQYF.

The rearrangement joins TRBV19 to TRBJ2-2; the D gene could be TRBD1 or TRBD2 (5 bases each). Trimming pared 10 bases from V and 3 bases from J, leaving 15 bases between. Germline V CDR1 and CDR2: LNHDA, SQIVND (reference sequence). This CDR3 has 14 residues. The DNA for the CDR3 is TGTGCCACCAATGTGGGACCCTACACCGGGGAGCTGTTTTTT. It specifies CATNVGPYTGELFF.

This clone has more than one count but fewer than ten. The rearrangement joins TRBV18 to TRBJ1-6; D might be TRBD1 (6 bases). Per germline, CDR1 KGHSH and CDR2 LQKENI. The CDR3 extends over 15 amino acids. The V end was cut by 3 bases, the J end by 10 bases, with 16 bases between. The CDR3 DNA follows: TGTGCCAGCTCACCGCCCCCGGGACAACTCTCACCCCTCCACTTT. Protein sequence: CASSPPPGQLSPLHF.

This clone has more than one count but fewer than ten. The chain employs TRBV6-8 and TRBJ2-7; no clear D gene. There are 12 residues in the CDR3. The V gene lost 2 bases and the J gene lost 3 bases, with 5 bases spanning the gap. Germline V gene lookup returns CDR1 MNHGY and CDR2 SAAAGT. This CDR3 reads CASSYPGYEQYV. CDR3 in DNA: TGTGCCAGCAGTTACCCCGGCTACGAGCAGTACGTC.

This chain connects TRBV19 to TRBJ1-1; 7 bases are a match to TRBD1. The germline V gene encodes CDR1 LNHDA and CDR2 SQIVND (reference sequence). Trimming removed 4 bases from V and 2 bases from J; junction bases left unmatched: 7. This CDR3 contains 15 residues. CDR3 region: CASSTITGVNTEAFF. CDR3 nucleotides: TGTGCCAGTAGTACCATCACAGGGGTCAACACTGAAGCTTTCTTT.

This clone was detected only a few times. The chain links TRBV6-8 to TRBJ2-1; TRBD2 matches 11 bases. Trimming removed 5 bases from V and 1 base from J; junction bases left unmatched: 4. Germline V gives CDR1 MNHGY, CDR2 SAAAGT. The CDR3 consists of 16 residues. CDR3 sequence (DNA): TGTGCCAGCAGTCCCCGACTAGCGGGGTCCTACAATGAGCAGTTCTTC. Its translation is CASSPRLAGSYNEQFF.

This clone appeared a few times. The CDR3 loop is CASSFLTGAGETQYF. The DNA of the CDR3 is TGTGCCAGCAGCTTCCTAACTGGCGCAGGAGAGACCCAGTACTTC. This chain connects TRBV11-3 to TRBJ2-5; unclear D gene. CDR3 length: 15 residues. Trimming removed 3 bases at V and 4 bases at J, with 15 bases between. Per germline, CDR1 SGHNT and CDR2 YENEEA.

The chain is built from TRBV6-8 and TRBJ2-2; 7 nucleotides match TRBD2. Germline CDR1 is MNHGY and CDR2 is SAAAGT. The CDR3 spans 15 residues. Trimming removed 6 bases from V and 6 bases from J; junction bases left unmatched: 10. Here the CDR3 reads CASRTRDYYSGELFF. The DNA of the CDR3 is TGTGCCAGCAGGACCAGGGACTATTATTCCGGGGAGCTGTTTTTT.